This T cell receptor beta chain comes out of a study of blood T cell repertoires in COVID-19 (dated by TCRdb to about 2020). At the level of the whole study: The collaborator samples originated in the United States, Italy and Spain and spanned the acute and convalescent phases of COVID-19. The prospective study material was composed of cDNA or gDNA derived from T cells, B-cell-depleted T cells, or PBMCs. The dataset comprised deeply sampled blood TCRbeta repertoires from subjects exposed to, actively infected with, or recovered from COVID-19. A freely available public database, intended as a resource for researchers studying the immune response to SARS-CoV-2, is where the repertoires were released. Samples were obtained from the ongoing ImmuneRACE study (first 160 participants) and from some 1,200 subjects provided by 6 global collaborators. Sample metadata almost always included a de-identified subject ID, COVID-19 status, age in years and sex. Where available, HLA class I and class II types were taken from metadata supplied by the sample provider and were not determined by assay-based typing.

A note on this clone: There is no known antigen for this receptor. No clone much larger than this one lies a single base away; base qualities are absent.

Each collaborating institution followed its own protocols to collect whole blood in K2EDTA tubes. For TCRbeta analysis, collaborators shipped samples in one of three forms: frozen whole blood, isolated PBMCs, or DNA extracted from either of those sample types. Results the study describes overall, beyond this receptor: How much clinical and demographic metadata was included differed by source and by participant, and the metadata was provided uncurated.

From the cysteine up to the phenylalanine, the CDR3 has a length of 17 residues. The retained sequence is limited to the CDR3, 51 bases, with the frame set at the first base. Clipping removes 1 base from V and 2 bases from J, with 8 as the unmatched junction base count. CDR1 and CDR2 were assigned from the germline V gene as LGHNA and YNFKEQ. TCRbeta CDR3 regions were amplified from genomic DNA by means of the immunoSEQ Assay, a bias-controlled multiplex PCR. The original pipeline was this. Nucleated cell counts per sample were estimated from amplification of reference gene primers within the assay. To quantify the absolute abundance of each unique TCRbeta CDR3 rearrangement, sequence reads were collapsed and filtered. For each sample, productive Simpson clonality was calculated by taking the square root of Simpson's diversity index across productive rearrangements. This immuneACCESS table, as held by TCRdb, lists in-frame sequences with V and J called but not all clones. Of the missing ones, under half trace to an unresolved V gene in checked studies; the others have no known cause. V and J calls and clone size are those listed in that table; D and trimming were worked out from the DNA. The sample includes just under 150,000 clones, with 70% to 90% observed a single time. The ten top clones hold around 2.5% of the sample.

The chain is encoded by TRBV4-2 joined to TRBJ1-5, and TRBD1 matches 7 of the central bases. Sequencing was carried out using peripheral blood. This TCR derives from a human donor with acute or convalescent COVID-19. The donor label of this sample is uncertain. The bases read TGTGCCAGCAGCCAAGGAACTGACAGGGACGGCAATCAGCCCCAGCATTTT. Its translation reads: CASSQGTDRDGNQPQHF.